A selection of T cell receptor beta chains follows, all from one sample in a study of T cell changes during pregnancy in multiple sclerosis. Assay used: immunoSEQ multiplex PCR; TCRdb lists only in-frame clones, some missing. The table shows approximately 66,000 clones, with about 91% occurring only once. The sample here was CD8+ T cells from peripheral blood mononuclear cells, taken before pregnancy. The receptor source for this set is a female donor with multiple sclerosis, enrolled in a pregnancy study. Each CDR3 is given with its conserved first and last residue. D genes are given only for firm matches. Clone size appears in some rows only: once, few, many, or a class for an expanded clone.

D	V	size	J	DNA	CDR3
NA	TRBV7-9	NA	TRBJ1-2	TGTGCCAGCAGCTTCTCGGACAAAACCGATGGCTACACCTTC	CASSFSDKTDGYTF
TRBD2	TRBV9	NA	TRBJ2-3	TGTGCCAGCAGCGGACTAGCGGGGGGTGCTAGCACAGATACGCAGTATTTT	CASSGLAGGASTDTQYF
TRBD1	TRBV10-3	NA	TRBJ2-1	TGTGCCATTAACCGGGACAGGGAGAACAATGAGCAGTTCTTC	CAINRDRENNEQFF
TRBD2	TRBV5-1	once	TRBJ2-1	TGCGCCAGCAGCTCTAGGACTAGCGGAGAATACAATGAGCAGTTCTTC	CASSSRTSGEYNEQFF
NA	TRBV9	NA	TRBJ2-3	TGTGCCAGCAGCGGAGGCACAGATACGCAGTATTTT	CASSGGTDTQYF
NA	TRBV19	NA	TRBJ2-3	TGTGCCAGTACGAACGGGGGACTCACAGATACGCAGTATTTT	CASTNGGLTDTQYF
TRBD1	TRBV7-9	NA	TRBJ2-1	TGTGCCAGCAGCCACCGGGACAGGGGGAATGAGCAGTTCTTC	CASSHRDRGNEQFF
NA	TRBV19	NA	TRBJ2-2	TGTGCCAGTAGTTGGGGGCTAGCCGGGGAGCTGTTTTTT	CASSWGLAGELFF
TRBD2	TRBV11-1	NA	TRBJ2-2	TGTGCCAGCAGGTGGCTAGCGGACCGCACCGGGGAGCTGTTTTTT	CASRWLADRTGELFF
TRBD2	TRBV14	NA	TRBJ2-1	TGTGCCAGCAGCCAAGGTCTAGCGGGGGTTCACAATGAGCAGTTCTTC	CASSQGLAGVHNEQFF
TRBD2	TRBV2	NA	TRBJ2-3	TGTGCCAGCAGTGCCTTAGCGGGGGGCCCTCGGGCAGATACGCAGTATTTT	CASSALAGGPRADTQYF
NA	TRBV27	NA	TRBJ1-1	TGTGCCAGCAGTTTTAGAGGGTATGGCACTGAAGCTTTCTTT	CASSFRGYGTEAFF
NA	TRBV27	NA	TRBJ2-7	TGTGCCAGCAGTGCGGGACAGACCTACGAGCAGTACTTC	CASSAGQTYEQYF
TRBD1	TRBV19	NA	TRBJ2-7	TGTGCCAGTAGTGCAATGACAGGGTCCTACGAGCAGTACTTC	CASSAMTGSYEQYF
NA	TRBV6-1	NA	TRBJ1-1	TGTGCCAGCAGTGAATTCCAGACCCGGGGGACTGAAGCTTTCTTT	CASSEFQTRGTEAFF
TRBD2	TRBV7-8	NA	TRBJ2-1	TGTGCCAGCAGCTTAGCTATCCGTAGCGGGGGGCTTTACAATGAGCAGTTCTTC	CASSLAIRSGGLYNEQFF
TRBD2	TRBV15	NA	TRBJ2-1	TGTGCCACCAGCAGATTGGGACTAGCGGGGGGCCCCTCCTTTTCCTACAATGAGCAGTTCTTC	CATSRLGLAGGPSFSYNEQFF
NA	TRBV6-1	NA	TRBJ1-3	TGTGCCAGCCCCCATTCCTCTGGAAACACCATATATTTT	CASPHSSGNTIYF
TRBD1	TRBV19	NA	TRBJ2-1	TGTGCCAGTAGTAGGACAGGGGGGAGTGAGCAGTTCTTC	CASSRTGGSEQFF